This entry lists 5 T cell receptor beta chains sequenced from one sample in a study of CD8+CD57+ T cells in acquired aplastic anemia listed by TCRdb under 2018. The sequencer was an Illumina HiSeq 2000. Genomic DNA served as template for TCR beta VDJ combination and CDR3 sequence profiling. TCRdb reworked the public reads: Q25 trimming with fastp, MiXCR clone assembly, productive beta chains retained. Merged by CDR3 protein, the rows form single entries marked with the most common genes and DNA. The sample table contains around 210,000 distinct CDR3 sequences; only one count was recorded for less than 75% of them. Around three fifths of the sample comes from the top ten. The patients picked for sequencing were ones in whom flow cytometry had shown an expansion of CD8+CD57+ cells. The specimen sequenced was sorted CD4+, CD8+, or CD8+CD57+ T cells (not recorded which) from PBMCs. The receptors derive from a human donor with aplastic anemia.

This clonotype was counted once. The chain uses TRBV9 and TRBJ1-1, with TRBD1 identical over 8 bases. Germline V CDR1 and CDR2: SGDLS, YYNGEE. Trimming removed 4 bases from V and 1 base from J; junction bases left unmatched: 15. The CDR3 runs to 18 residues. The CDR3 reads CASSTGTGELGPNTEAFF. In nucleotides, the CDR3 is TGTGCCAGCAGCACAGGGACAGGTGAACTTGGACCGAACACTGAAGCTTTCTTT.

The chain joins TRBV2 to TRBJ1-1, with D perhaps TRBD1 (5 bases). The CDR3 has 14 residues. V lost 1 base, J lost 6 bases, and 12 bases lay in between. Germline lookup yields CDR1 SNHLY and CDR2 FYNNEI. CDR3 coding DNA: TGTGCCAGCAGTGAAGGTGGGGGGTGGGCTGAAGCTTTCTTT. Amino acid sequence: CASSEGGGWAEAFF. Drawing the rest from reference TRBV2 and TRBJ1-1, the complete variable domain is EPEVTQTPSHQVTQMGQEVILRCVPISNHLYFYWYRQILGQKVEFLVSFYNNEISEKSEIFDDQFSVERPDGSNFTLKIRSTKLEDSAMYFCASSEGGGWAEAFFGQGTRLTVV.

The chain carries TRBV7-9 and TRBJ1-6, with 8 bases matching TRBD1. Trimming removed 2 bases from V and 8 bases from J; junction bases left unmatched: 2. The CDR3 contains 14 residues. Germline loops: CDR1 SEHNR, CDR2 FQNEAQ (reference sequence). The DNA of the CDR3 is TGTGCCAGCAGCTTACAGGGGGCTTATTCACCCCTCCACTTT. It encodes CASSLQGAYSPLHF.

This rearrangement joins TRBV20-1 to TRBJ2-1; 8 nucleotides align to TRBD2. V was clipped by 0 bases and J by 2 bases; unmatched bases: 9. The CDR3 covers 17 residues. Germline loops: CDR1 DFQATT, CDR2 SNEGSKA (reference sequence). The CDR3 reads CSARDQWTGGPYNEQFF. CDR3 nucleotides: TGCAGTGCTAGAGATCAATGGACGGGGGGGCCCTACAATGAGCAGTTCTTC.

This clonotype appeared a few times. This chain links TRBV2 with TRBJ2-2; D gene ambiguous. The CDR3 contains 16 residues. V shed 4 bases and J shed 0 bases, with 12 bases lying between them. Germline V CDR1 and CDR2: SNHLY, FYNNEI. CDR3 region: CASSADAPANTGELFF. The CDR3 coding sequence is TGTGCCAGCAGTGCGGACGCTCCAGCGAACACCGGGGAGCTGTTTTTT. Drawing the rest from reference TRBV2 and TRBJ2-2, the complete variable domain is EPEVTQTPSHQVTQMGQEVILRCVPISNHLYFYWYRQILGQKVEFLVSFYNNEISEKSEIFDDQFSVERPDGSNFTLKIRSTKLEDSAMYFCASSADAPANTGELFFGEGSRLTVL.